Described below is a single T cell receptor beta chain sequence and its context. In the original analysis: Amplified reference gene primers provided the basis for estimating nucleated cell counts. Some clones are missing from TCRdb's copy, which holds only in-frame ones; the method was immunoSEQ multiplex PCR. That table furnishes V, J and clone size, whereas the DNA furnished D and trimming. The sample shows around 100,000 clones, roughly 83% of them seen only once. The data were obtained in a study of blood T cell repertoires in COVID-19. The wider study: Researchers got acute and convalescent COVID-19 samples from the United States, Italy and Spain. Nucleic acid was either cDNA or gDNA, and it came from T cells, B-cell-depleted T cells, or PBMCs.

The ends were cut back, 0 bases at V and 1 base at J, with 8 bases in the middle. CDR3 length equals 14 residues. In germline, CDR1 is SGDLS, CDR2 YYNGEE. The chain combines TRBV9 with TRBJ2-7; tentative D call: TRBD1 (6 bases). The specimen sequenced was peripheral blood. The receptor was derived from a woman between 65 and 79 years old with acute or convalescent COVID-19. The CDR3 here is CASSVAQGSYEQYF. The CDR3 DNA is TGTGCCAGCAGCGTAGCACAGGGTTCCTACGAGCAGTACTTC.